This T cell receptor (beta chain) was recorded in a study of CD4 T cells in relation to SARS-CoV-2 and coronaviruses. Study summary: The negative reference was HIV-1 Nef peptide pool or peptide-free culture.

CDR3 length: 12 residues. Germline assignment: CDR1 ENHRY and CDR2 SYGVKD. V gave up 5 bases and J gave up 4 bases, with 9 bases separating them. General observations from the study: Monoreactive clones expanded significantly more to SARS-CoV-2 than crossreactive clones did. Crossreactivity was assessed only for spike protein, not other viral proteins.

Before the COVID-19 pandemic, during about 2010-2018, CD4+ T cells were taken from unexposed donors. CD4+ T cells were isolated from the cells after 10 days of culture. Cells permitting, SARS-CoV-2 S/N and four cold-coronavirus spikes were tested on unexposed-donor CD4+ T cells. Clones were read by immunoSEQ multiplex PCR, and TCRdb kept only the in-frame ones, dropping some. The sample includes about 24,000 clones, approximately 72% of them seen just once. With regard to this clone: No antigen is known for it.

The rearrangement links TRBV10-3 to TRBJ2-7, with D perhaps matching TRBD1 (6 bases). This sequence was found in a human donor in good health. Input material: CD4+ T cells from PBMCs, cultured in vitro. The CDR3 sequence is CAISSTGYEQYF. DNA for the CDR3: TGTGCCATCAGTTCCACAGGGTACGAGCAGTACTTC.